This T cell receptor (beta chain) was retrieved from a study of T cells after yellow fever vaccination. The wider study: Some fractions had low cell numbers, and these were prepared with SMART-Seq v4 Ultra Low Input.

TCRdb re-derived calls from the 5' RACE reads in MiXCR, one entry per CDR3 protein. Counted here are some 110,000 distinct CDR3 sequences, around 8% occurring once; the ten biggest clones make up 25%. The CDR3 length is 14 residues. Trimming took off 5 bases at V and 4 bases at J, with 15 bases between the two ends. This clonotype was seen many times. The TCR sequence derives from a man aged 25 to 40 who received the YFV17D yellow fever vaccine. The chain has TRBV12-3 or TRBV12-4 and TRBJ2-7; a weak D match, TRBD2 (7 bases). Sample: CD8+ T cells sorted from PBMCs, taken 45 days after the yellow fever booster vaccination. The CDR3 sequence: CASSPTGGAYEQYF. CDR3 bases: TGTGCCAGCAGTCCGACGGGGGGCGCGTACGAGCAGTACTTC.